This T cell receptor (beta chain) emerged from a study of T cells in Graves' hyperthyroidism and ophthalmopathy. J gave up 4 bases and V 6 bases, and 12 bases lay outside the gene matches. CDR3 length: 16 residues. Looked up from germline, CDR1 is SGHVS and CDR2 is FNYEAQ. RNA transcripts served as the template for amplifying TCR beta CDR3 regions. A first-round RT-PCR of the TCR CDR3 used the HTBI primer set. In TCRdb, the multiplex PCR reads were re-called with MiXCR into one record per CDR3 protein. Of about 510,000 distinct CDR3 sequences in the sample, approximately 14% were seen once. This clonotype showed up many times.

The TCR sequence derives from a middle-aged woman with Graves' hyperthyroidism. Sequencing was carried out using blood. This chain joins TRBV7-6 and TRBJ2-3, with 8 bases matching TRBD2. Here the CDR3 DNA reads TGTGCCAGCAGTAGCCGAGCGGGAGAGTTCCCAGATACGCAGTATTTT. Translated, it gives CASSSRAGEFPDTQYF. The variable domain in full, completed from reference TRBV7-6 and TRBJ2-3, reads GAGVSQSPRYKVTKRGQDVALRCDPISGHVSLYWYRQALGQGPEFLTYFNYEAQQDKSGLPNDRFSAERPEGSISTLTIQRTEQRDSAMYRCASSSRAGEFPDTQYFGPGTRLTVL.